This paragraph reports one T cell receptor delta chain. This clone turned up a few times. No cognate antigen has been identified for it. Per-nucleotide qualities are absent, and no much larger clonotype sits a single base away. Including cysteine and phenylalanine, the CDR3 has 20 amino acids. The read is trimmed to its CDR3 DNA, 60 bases read in frame from base 1. Trimming removed 2 bases from V and 0 bases from J; the gene matches leave 18 bases unexplained. CDR1 and CDR2 were assigned from the germline V gene as TSWWSYY and QGS. This entry is derived from a study of human gamma delta and Vdelta1 T cells (dated by TCRdb to between 2017 and 2018). In terms of the full investigation: Delta One T cells, Vd1+ gamma-delta T cells, were investigated in the study as cytotoxic effectors against acute myeloid leukemia. Study-level results and caveats: Delta One T cells were reported to be polyclonal and to show broad cytotoxic targeting of acute myeloid leukemia.

The library was produced with PCR. Reads for this sample came from an Illumina MiSeq. For TCRdb, the public reads were processed anew by CATT, and duplicate DNA sequences were folded into one row. A total of several thousand delta-chain clones appear in this sample, about two fifths of them only once. The top ten hold more than 4.5% of the sample. Input material: Vdelta1 gamma-delta T cells from blood grown in culture (DOT cells). This specimen's cell subset or site label, per the study, means: Delta One T cells, in vitro expanded/differentiated Vd1+ gamma-delta T cells. This chain joins TRDV1 to TRDJ1; TRDD3 fits 7 bases in the junction. The sequence derives from a human donor in good health. CDR3 sequence: CALGEFGRRWVGDHTDKLIF. The DNA sequence follows: TGTGCTCTTGGGGAATTCGGTAGAAGGTGGGTGGGGGACCACACCGATAAACTCATCTTT.